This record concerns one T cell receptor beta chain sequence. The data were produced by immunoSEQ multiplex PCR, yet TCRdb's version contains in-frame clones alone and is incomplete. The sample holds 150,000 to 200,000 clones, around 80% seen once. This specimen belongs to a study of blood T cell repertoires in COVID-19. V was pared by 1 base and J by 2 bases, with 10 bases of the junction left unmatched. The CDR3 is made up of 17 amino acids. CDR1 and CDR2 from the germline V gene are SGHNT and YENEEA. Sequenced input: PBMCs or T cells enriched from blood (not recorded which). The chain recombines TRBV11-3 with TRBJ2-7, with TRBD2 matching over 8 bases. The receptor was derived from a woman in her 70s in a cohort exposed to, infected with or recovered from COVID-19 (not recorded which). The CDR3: CASSLVGTGGVTYEQYF. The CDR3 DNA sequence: TGTGCCAGCAGCTTAGTCGGTACGGGGGGGGTAACCTACGAGCAGTACTTC.